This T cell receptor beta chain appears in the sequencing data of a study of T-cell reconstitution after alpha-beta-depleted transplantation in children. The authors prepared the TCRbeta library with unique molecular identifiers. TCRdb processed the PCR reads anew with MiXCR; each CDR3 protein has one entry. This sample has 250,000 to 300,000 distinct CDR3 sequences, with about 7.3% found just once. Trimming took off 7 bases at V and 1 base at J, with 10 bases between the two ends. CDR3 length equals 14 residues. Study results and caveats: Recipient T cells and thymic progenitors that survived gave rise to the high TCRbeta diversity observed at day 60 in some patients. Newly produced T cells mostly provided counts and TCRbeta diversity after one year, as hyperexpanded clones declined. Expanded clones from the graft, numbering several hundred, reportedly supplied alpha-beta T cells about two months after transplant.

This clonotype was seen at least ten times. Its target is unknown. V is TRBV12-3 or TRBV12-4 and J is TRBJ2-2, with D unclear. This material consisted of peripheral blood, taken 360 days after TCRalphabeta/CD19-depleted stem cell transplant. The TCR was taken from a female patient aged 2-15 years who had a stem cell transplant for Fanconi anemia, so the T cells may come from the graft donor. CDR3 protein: CASNYPKNTGELFF. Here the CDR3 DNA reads TGTGCCAGCAACTACCCTAAGAACACCGGGGAGCTGTTTTTT.